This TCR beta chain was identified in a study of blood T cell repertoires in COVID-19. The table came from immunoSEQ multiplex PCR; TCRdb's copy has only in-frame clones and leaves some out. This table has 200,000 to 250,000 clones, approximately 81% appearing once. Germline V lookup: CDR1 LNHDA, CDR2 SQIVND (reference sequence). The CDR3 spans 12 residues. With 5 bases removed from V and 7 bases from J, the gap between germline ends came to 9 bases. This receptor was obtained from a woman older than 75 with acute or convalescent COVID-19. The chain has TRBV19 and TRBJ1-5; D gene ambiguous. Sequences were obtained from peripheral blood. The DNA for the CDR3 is TGTGCCAGTAGTCAGACCGGGCAGCCCCAGCATTTT. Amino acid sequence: CASSQTGQPQHF.